The present T cell receptor (beta chain) was sequenced within a study of blood T cell repertoires in COVID-19. Across the whole study: Both acute and convalescent COVID-19 samples were obtained from the United States, Italy and Spain. The cDNA or gDNA used as material had been derived from T cells, B-cell-depleted T cells, or PBMCs.

Seattle's cohort entered during active infection and was followed longitudinally. The protocol was immunoSEQ multiplex PCR, while the TCRdb copy is restricted to in-frame clones and leaves out a portion. The data show approximately 58,000 clones, roughly 77% seen once. Germline lookup yields CDR1 SEHNR and CDR2 FQNEAQ (reference sequence). The CDR3 loop spans 15 amino acids. Germline trimming cut 5 bases from V and 2 bases from J; bases unmatched to any gene: 8. The sequenced sample consisted of peripheral blood. The chain combines TRBV7-9 with TRBJ2-5, with 7 positions matching TRBD1. The source of this sequence is a man in his 60s with COVID-19, enrolled during active disease. The CDR3 region has the DNA TGTGCCAGCAGCCCCTCTGGACAGGCGCAAGAGACCCAGTACTTC. Its protein is CASSPSGQAQETQYF.